These 10 T cell receptor beta chains originate from one sample sequenced in a study of shared clonotypes between healthy human individuals. Assay used: immunoSEQ multiplex PCR; TCRdb lists only in-frame clones, some missing. The sample shows about 1.5 million clones, 98% of them seen only once. Sequencing was done on a sample of naive CD4+ T cells sorted from blood. Subset in this sample: CD45RA+ positively selected. The source is a man younger than 40 in good health.

The rearrangement links TRBV5-1 to TRBJ1-4, with a possible D match to TRBD1 (5 bases). Trimming removed 0 bases at V and 3 bases at J, with 9 bases between. This CDR3 comprises 15 residues. Per the germline V gene, CDR1 is SGHRS and CDR2 is YFSETQ. The CDR3 here is CASSLAGQANEKLFF. CDR3 in DNA: TGCGCCAGCAGCTTGGCGGGGCAGGCTAATGAAAAACTGTTTTTT.

The chain carries TRBV29-1 and TRBJ1-5, with D unresolved. Looked up from germline, CDR1 is SQVTM and CDR2 is ANQGSEA. Trimming removed 5 bases at V and 3 bases at J, with 14 bases between. CDR3 length: 14 residues. CDR3 in DNA: TGCAGCGTTAGAGATAGTGGGAACAATCAGCCCCAGCATTTT. It translates to CSVRDSGNNQPQHF.

The chain links TRBV9 to TRBJ2-7, with D possibly TRBD2 on 5 matching bases. The CDR3 extends over 16 amino acids. CDR1 is SGDLS, CDR2 YYNGEE, per germline. V lost 1 base to trimming and J lost 2 bases, with 16 bases between them. CDR3 in DNA: TGTGCCAGCAGCGTAAAAGTGGCGGCTAGCCCCTACGAGCAGTACTTC. Its protein is CASSVKVAASPYEQYF.

The chain combines TRBV11-2 with TRBJ1-5; D might be TRBD1 (5 bases). The length of the CDR3 is 17 residues. From germline, CDR1 is SGHAT and CDR2 FQNNGV. Trimming took 1 base from V and 0 from J, leaving 13 bases between them. The CDR3 DNA is TGTGCCAGCAGCTTAGTAGGCAAGGGGAATAGCAATCAGCCCCAGCATTTT. As protein: CASSLVGKGNSNQPQHF.

The chain has TRBV5-4 and TRBJ2-2, with 11 positions matching TRBD2. The CDR3 loop spans 17 amino acids. V was pared by 2 bases and J by 0 bases, with 3 bases of the junction left unmatched. The germline gives CDR1 SGHNT, CDR2 YYREEE (reference sequence). CDR3 in amino acids: CASSFGGLAANTGELFF. CDR3 bases: TGTGCCAGCAGCTTTGGGGGACTAGCGGCGAACACCGGGGAGCTGTTTTTT.

The chain uses TRBV9 and TRBJ2-2, with D perhaps TRBD2 (5 bases). The V gene's germline CDR1 is SGDLS and CDR2 YYNGEE. V was trimmed by 3 bases and J by 5 bases, leaving 11 bases between them. This CDR3 has 14 residues. CDR3 in DNA: TGTGCCAGCAGCGGGGCGGGTTGGACCGGGGAGCTGTTTTTT. Amino acids: CASSGAGWTGELFF.

The DNA of the CDR3 is TGTGCCAGCAGCTCAATCTCCGGGACTCCCGAGCAGTACTTC. This sequence encodes CASSSISGTPEQYF. The chain joins TRBV7-2 to TRBJ2-7; TRBD2 is a possible D gene (6 bases). The CDR3 covers 14 residues. The germline V gene has CDR1 SGHTA and CDR2 FQGNSA. Trimming shortened V by 4 bases and J by 6 bases, and 16 bases separated the two germline ends.

The rearrangement uses TRBV9 and TRBJ2-7; 9 bases match TRBD2. The germline V gene has CDR1 SGDLS and CDR2 YYNGEE. V was clipped by 0 bases and J by 7 bases; unmatched bases: 11. The CDR3 is made up of 16 amino acids. The CDR3 region is CASSVGSSGRNGEQYF. The CDR3 region has the DNA TGTGCCAGCAGCGTAGGGTCGAGCGGGAGGAATGGAGAGCAGTACTTC.

CDR3 DNA sequence: TGTGCTGGGGGAGGGGGACGGCAAGAGACCCAGTACTTC. Protein sequence: CAGGGGRQETQYF. The chain links TRBV28 to TRBJ2-5; possible D gene TRBD2, 7 bases. Germline V gene data show CDR1 as MDHEN and CDR2 as SYDVKM. This CDR3 has 13 residues.

This clone was counted a single time. The chain combines TRBV10-3 with TRBJ1-2, with D unclear. This CDR3 has 14 amino acids. CDR1 and CDR2 (germline): ENHRY, SYGVKD. V lost 0 bases and J 1 base, leaving 6 bases between the germline ends. The CDR3 DNA follows: TGTGCCATCAGTGAGTCGAGTCATAACTATGGCTACACCTTC. Its protein product is CAISESSHNYGYTF.